This T cell receptor (beta chain) stems from a study of shared clonotypes between healthy human individuals. A word on this clone: The junction departs from germline at one end; a sequencing error may be responsible.

The data were produced by immunoSEQ multiplex PCR, yet TCRdb's version contains in-frame clones alone and is incomplete. The sample consists of some 1,100,000 clones, roughly 74% of them appearing once. The origin of this receptor is a man younger than 35 in good health. Some clones in this sample may be carry-over from other donors' samples. Source material: memory CD4+ T cells from PBMCs. Subset: CD45RA-negative fraction.

The CDR3: CASMEGTITGVF. DNA for the CDR3: TGTGCCAGCATGGAGGGGACCATCACCGGGGTCTTT. The V gene is TRBV2, the J gene TRBJ1-1; tentative D call: TRBD1 (5 bases). The CDR3 has 12 amino acids. Germline values: CDR1 SNHLY, CDR2 FYNNEI.